The 32 T cell receptor beta chains below all came from one sample that was sequenced in a study of a mutant IDH1 vaccine in newly diagnosed glioma. Time point described: week 23, last vaccination. Vaccination used 300 ug of mutant IDH1 20-mer peptide per dose, with topical imiquimod. This table comes from immunoSEQ multiplex PCR, and its TCRdb copy is limited to in-frame clones, with some not included. Of 70,000 to 90,000 clones listed, 65% to 90% were seen once; the top ten hold 2% to 2.5%. Which antigens these TCRs recognize remains unknown. The sample in question was PBMCs, obtained from a glioma patient whose treatment included an IDH1 peptide vaccine. The receptors here all came from a man between 25 and 39 years old with glioma. Some clones in this sample may be carry-over from other donors' samples.

The V call is TRBV10-3, the J call TRBJ2-1, with TRBD1 identical over 9 bases. The CDR3 spans 14 residues. The trim removed 11 bases at V and 5 bases at J, leaving 10 bases unmatched. Germline V CDR1 and CDR2: ENHRY, SYGVKD. DNA of the CDR3: TGTGCCGCCGGCCGGGACAGGGATGACAATGAGCAGTTCTTC. Its translation: CAAGRDRDDNEQFF.

The rearrangement links TRBV11-2 to TRBJ1-2, with D tentatively TRBD1 (5 bases). V was cut by 1 base and J by 0 bases, with 12 bases left in between. The CDR3 loop spans 16 amino acids. CDR1 and CDR2 from the germline V gene are SGHAT and FQNNGV. The CDR3 DNA reads as TGTGCCAGCAGCTTAGGTCAGGGCGCGGCTAACTATGGCTACACCTTC. Translated: CASSLGQGAANYGYTF.

The rearrangement uses TRBV9 and TRBJ1-5; D not resolved. Trimming pared 4 bases from V and 6 bases from J, leaving 14 bases between. Germline V gene data show CDR1 as SGDLS and CDR2 as YYNGEE. This CDR3 is 14 amino acids long. CDR3 amino acids: CASSPRDSPQPQHF. The CDR3 DNA reads TGTGCCAGCAGCCCTCGGGATAGTCCTCAGCCCCAGCATTTT.

The chain employs TRBV5-1 and TRBJ2-3; 14 positions match TRBD2. The germline V gene encodes CDR1 SGHRS and CDR2 YFSETQ. V lost 0 bases, J lost 4 bases, and 4 bases stayed unmatched. The CDR3 totals 17 residues. CDR3 bases: TGCGCCAGCAGCTTGGGACTAGCGGGAGGGCCGTCAGATACGCAGTATTTT. It encodes CASSLGLAGGPSDTQYF. Full variable domain (missing parts from reference TRBV5-1 and TRBJ2-3): KAGVTQTPRYLIKTRGQQVTLSCSPISGHRSVSWYQQTPGQGLQFLFEYFSETQRNKGNFPGRFSGRQFSNSRSEMNVSTLELGDSALYLCASSLGLAGGPSDTQYFGPGTRLTVL.

The chain recombines TRBV29-1 with TRBJ1-1, with TRBD1 matching over 11 bases. The germline V gene has CDR1 SQVTM and CDR2 ANQGSEA. V lost 5 bases to trimming and J lost 6 bases; unmatched junction nucleotides: 8. The length of the CDR3 is 14 residues. The CDR3 coding sequence is TGCAGCGTTCGAGAGGGGACAGGGGGACCTGAAGCTTTCTTT. This gives the protein CSVREGTGGPEAFF.

V gene TRBV5-4 combines with J gene TRBJ2-2; 11 bases agree with TRBD2. With V trimmed by 3 bases and J by 5 bases, 9 bases remained unmatched. The CDR3 totals 17 residues. Germline CDR1 SGHNT, CDR2 YYREEE (reference sequence). The CDR3 coding sequence is TGTGCCAGCAGCTCGCCCACTAGCGGGGGAGAAACCGGGGAGCTGTTTTTT. This codes for CASSSPTSGGETGELFF.

This chain links TRBV30 with TRBJ2-4, with a weak D call TRBD1 (6 bases). Trimming stripped 5 bases from V and 0 bases from J, with 8 bases between. Germline assignment: CDR1 GTSNPN and CDR2 SVGIG (reference sequence). The CDR3 extends over 13 amino acids. The CDR3 region is CAWQGLAKNIQYF. In nucleotides, the CDR3 is TGTGCCTGGCAGGGGTTAGCCAAAAACATTCAGTACTTC.

The chain recombines TRBV2 with TRBJ1-2; a weak D match, TRBD1 (5 bases). Trimming removed 8 bases at V and 4 bases at J, with 14 bases between. CDR3 size: 13 residues. Germline CDR1 is SNHLY and CDR2 is FYNNEI. In nucleotides, the CDR3 is TGTGCCAGCCGGGGGGATTTGACCTATGGCTACACCTTC. It encodes CASRGDLTYGYTF.

The chain is built from TRBV11-2 and TRBJ2-7; TRBD1 is a possible D gene (6 bases). The germline CDR1 and CDR2 sequences are SGHAT and FQNNGV. V gave up 0 bases and J gave up 3 bases, with 15 bases separating them. This CDR3 spans 16 amino acids. CDR3 in amino acids: CASSLEDRVRIYEQYF. DNA for the CDR3: TGTGCCAGCAGCTTAGAGGACAGAGTCAGAATCTACGAGCAGTACTTC. Full variable domain (rest looked up from reference TRBV11-2 and TRBJ2-7): EAGVAQSPRYKIIEKRQSVAFWCNPISGHATLYWYQQILGQGPKLLIQFQNNGVVDDSQLPKDRFSAERLKGVDSTLKIQPAKLEDSAVYLCASSLEDRVRIYEQYFGPGTRLTVT.

The rearrangement joins TRBV6-5 to TRBJ1-4; 8 positions match TRBD1. Looked up from germline, CDR1 is MNHEY and CDR2 is SVGAGI. The CDR3 contains 16 residues. The V segment lost 2 bases and the J segment 7 bases; nucleotides outside the gene matches: 9. In nucleotides, the CDR3 is TGTGCCAGCAGTTACACAGGGGAGGGGACAGGTGAAAAACTGTTTTTT. Translating gives CASSYTGEGTGEKLFF.

The chain carries TRBV6-6 and TRBJ2-3; no definite D call. Germline CDR1 is MNHNY and CDR2 is SVGAGI (reference sequence). The CDR3 runs to 13 residues. Trimming removed 8 bases from V and 6 bases from J, with 15 bases in between. CDR3 nucleotide sequence: TGTGCCAGCCGATTGACCCAAGGGGATACGCAGTATTTT. This encodes CASRLTQGDTQYF.

This clone was seen once. This sequence joins TRBV6-1 and TRBJ1-5; no clear D. From germline, CDR1 is MNHNS and CDR2 SASEGT. The CDR3 sequence is 14 residues long. V shed 7 bases and J shed 0 bases, with 10 bases lying between them. CDR3 in DNA: TGTGCCAGCAAGCCGACTTATAGCAATCAGCCCCAGCATTTT. Its translation is CASKPTYSNQPQHF.

This clone was seen only a few times. The chain couples TRBV11-3 to TRBJ1-1; D is perhaps TRBD1 (5 bases). The V gene's germline CDR1 is SGHNT and CDR2 YENEEA. There are 13 residues in the CDR3. V lost 0 bases to trimming and J lost 3 bases, with 5 bases between them. The CDR3 region is CASSLEGHTEAFF. CDR3 bases: TGTGCCAGCAGCTTAGAGGGGCACACTGAAGCTTTCTTT.

This rearrangement joins TRBV5-6 to TRBJ1-1; 8 positions agree with TRBD1. This CDR3 spans 17 amino acids. The V gene's germline CDR1 is SGHDT and CDR2 YYEEEE. The J segment lost 4 bases and the V segment lost 2 bases, leaving 13 bases of the junction unmatched. The CDR3 sequence: CASSLDRGRGIGTEAFF. The DNA for the CDR3 is TGTGCCAGCAGCTTAGACAGGGGCAGGGGTATAGGCACTGAAGCTTTCTTT. Full variable domain (outside the CDR3, taken from reference TRBV5-6 and TRBJ1-1): DAGVTQSPTHLIKTRGQQVTLRCSPKSGHDTVSWYQQALGQGPQFIFQYYEEEERQRGNFPDRFSGHQFPNYSSELNVNALLLGDSALYLCASSLDRGRGIGTEAFFGQGTRLTVV.

The V and J genes are TRBV5-8 and TRBJ2-6; no definite D call. Per germline, CDR1 SGHTS and CDR2 YDEGEE. The V and J ends lost 2 bases and 1 base respectively, with 10 bases between them. This CDR3 is built from 16 residues. DNA of the CDR3: TGTGCCAGCAGCTTTCCGAAACAGTCTGGGGCCAACGTCCTGACTTTC. Protein: CASSFPKQSGANVLTF.

The rearrangement links TRBV27 to TRBJ2-1, with unresolved D. This CDR3 is 15 amino acids long. Per germline, CDR1 MNHEY and CDR2 SMNVEV (reference sequence). The V end lost 6 bases, the J end lost 3 bases, and 15 bases lay between the germline ends. The CDR3 spells CASSPFGRFYNEQFF. DNA of the CDR3: TGTGCCAGCAGCCCCTTTGGGCGCTTCTACAATGAGCAGTTCTTC.

The chain carries TRBV5-4 and TRBJ1-1; maybe TRBD1 (6 bases). Per germline, CDR1 SGHNT and CDR2 YYREEE (reference sequence). V lost 2 bases, J lost 7 bases, and 12 bases lay in between. The CDR3 length is 13 residues. CDR3: CASSLVGAGEAFF. Written as DNA, the CDR3 is TGTGCCAGCAGCTTAGTGGGGGCAGGTGAAGCTTTCTTT. Full variable domain (rest looked up from reference TRBV5-4 and TRBJ1-1): ETGVTQSPTHLIKTRGQQVTLRCSSQSGHNTVSWYQQALGQGPQFIFQYYREEENGRGNFPPRFSGLQFPNYSSELNVNALELDDSALYLCASSLVGAGEAFFGQGTRLTVV.

J is TRBJ2-7 and V is TRBV4-2, with unresolved D. V was shortened by 1 base and J by 6 bases, with 10 bases between the two germline ends. In germline, CDR1 is LGHNA, CDR2 YNFKEQ. This CDR3 has 13 residues. This CDR3 reads CASSQAPLGEQYF. For the CDR3, the DNA is TGTGCCAGCAGCCAAGCCCCCCTGGGCGAGCAGTACTTC.

This chain links TRBV5-1 with TRBJ2-2; D is undetermined. This CDR3 comprises 15 residues. Germline V lookup: CDR1 SGHRS, CDR2 YFSETQ. V lost 0 bases to trimming and J lost 2 bases, with 8 bases between them. This chain's CDR3 is CASSLATDNTGELFF. CDR3 coding DNA: TGCGCCAGCAGCTTGGCTACAGACAACACCGGGGAGCTGTTTTTT.

In its sample, this clone was seen once. DNA for the CDR3: TGTGCCAGCAGTTACCCGGCGGGACCAGAGTACTTC. Protein product: CASSYPAGPEYF. V usage is TRBV6-5 and J usage is TRBJ2-5; D possibly corresponds to TRBD2 (6 bases). The germline V gene encodes CDR1 MNHEY and CDR2 SVGAGI. The CDR3 has 12 residues. Trimming pared 2 bases from V and 12 bases from J, leaving 13 bases between.

This chain joins TRBV4-2 and TRBJ2-2, with TRBD1 as a possible D gene (5 bases). The germline CDR1 and CDR2 sequences are LGHNA and YNFKEQ. V was cut by 1 base and J by 5 bases, with 14 bases left in between. This CDR3 contains 16 residues. The CDR3 loop reads CASSQAAPQGTGELFF. Here the CDR3 DNA reads TGTGCCAGCAGCCAAGCCGCTCCCCAGGGAACCGGGGAGCTGTTTTTT.

This clone was seen more than once but under ten times. The chain has TRBV28 and TRBJ1-1; D not resolved. Trimming removed 5 bases at V and 0 bases at J, with 13 bases between. Germline V lookup: CDR1 MDHEN, CDR2 SYDVKM. The CDR3 extends over 15 amino acids. CDR3 in amino acids: CASSPPSRLNTEAFF. CDR3 bases: TGTGCCAGCAGTCCCCCCAGCCGGTTGAACACTGAAGCTTTCTTT.

The rearrangement uses TRBV5-1 and TRBJ2-3; D is possibly TRBD1 (5 bases). The germline gives CDR1 SGHRS, CDR2 YFSETQ. Trimming took 4 bases from V and 2 from J, leaving 11 bases between them. There are 14 residues in the CDR3. The CDR3 reads CASSVTGDTDTQYF. The CDR3 DNA reads as TGCGCCAGCAGCGTAACAGGCGACACAGATACGCAGTATTTT.

This clone appeared a single time. J is TRBJ2-7 and V is TRBV19; 7 bases agree with TRBD2. This CDR3 has 14 amino acids. Germline trimming cut 5 bases from V and 3 bases from J; bases unmatched to any gene: 7. The germline gives CDR1 LNHDA, CDR2 SQIVND (reference sequence). The CDR3 DNA follows: TGTGCCAGTAGTCGAGGACTAGATAGCTACGAGCAGTACTTC. Protein sequence: CASSRGLDSYEQYF.

The chain carries TRBV6-5 and TRBJ2-4; D not certain. The CDR3 loop spans 15 amino acids. Germline-derived CDR1 and CDR2 are MNHEY and SVGAGI. V shed 6 bases and J shed 0 bases, with 12 bases lying between them. This CDR3 is CASSPGLEAKNIQYF. For the CDR3, the DNA is TGTGCCAGCAGCCCGGGCCTCGAAGCCAAAAACATTCAGTACTTC.

The gene calls are TRBV30 and TRBJ1-4; D is perhaps TRBD1 (6 bases). V shed 4 bases and J shed 4 bases, with 16 bases lying between them. The CDR3 covers 15 residues. Germline V gives CDR1 GTSNPN, CDR2 SVGIG (reference sequence). CDR3 sequence: CAWNPFGQFNEKLFF. The DNA for the CDR3 is TGTGCCTGGAATCCCTTTGGACAGTTTAATGAAAAACTGTTTTTT. The full variable domain, rest sourced from reference TRBV30 and TRBJ1-4, is SQTIHQWPATLVQPVGSPLSLECTVEGTSNPNLYWYRQAAGRGLQLLFYSVGIGQISSEVPQNLSASRPQDRQFILSSKKLLLSDSGFYLCAWNPFGQFNEKLFFGSGTQLSVL.

CDR3 in DNA: TGTGCCAGCCCCGCGGGGGGCTATGGCTACACCTTC. Translating gives CASPAGGYGYTF. The chain combines TRBV2 with TRBJ1-2, with D possibly matching TRBD1 (5 bases). This CDR3 region has 12 residues. Deletions cut 8 bases from V and 4 bases from J, with 11 bases between. Germline-derived CDR1 and CDR2 are SNHLY and FYNNEI.

The V and J genes are TRBV28 and TRBJ1-2; a weak D match, TRBD1 (6 bases). CDR3 length: 14 residues. V was trimmed by 3 bases and J by 2 bases, leaving 10 bases between them. Germline V gives CDR1 MDHEN, CDR2 SYDVKM. The CDR3 spells CASSLDRTNYGYTF. The CDR3 DNA sequence: TGTGCCAGCAGTTTGGACAGAACCAACTATGGCTACACCTTC.

The V gene is TRBV5-5, the J gene TRBJ2-7; TRBD1 might be the D (7 bases). Trimming took 3 bases from V and 5 from J, leaving 15 bases between them. The V gene's germline CDR1 is SGHKS and CDR2 YYEKEE (reference sequence). There are 14 residues in the CDR3. The CDR3 DNA reads TGTGCCAGCAGCTGGGCAGGGGGGCGCGACGAGCAGTACTTC. Protein product: CASSWAGGRDEQYF.

The rearrangement uses TRBV7-8 and TRBJ2-6, with TRBD1 matching 9 bases. V shed 3 bases and J 3 bases; nucleotides not matched to a gene: 6. CDR1 SGHVS and CDR2 FQNEAQ come from the germline V gene. The CDR3 has 17 amino acids. The DNA of the CDR3 is TGTGCCAGCAGCTTGAACAGGGGGCAGAGTGGGGCCAACGTCCTGACTTTC. Encoded protein: CASSLNRGQSGANVLTF.

This chain links TRBV11-2 with TRBJ2-7; the D call may be TRBD1 or TRBD2 (5 bases each). The V end lost 1 base, the J end lost 2 bases, and 12 bases lay between the germline ends. Looked up from germline, CDR1 is SGHAT and CDR2 is FQNNGV. This CDR3 has 15 residues. The CDR3 DNA is TGTGCCAGCAGCTTAGGGAGGACACTAACCTACGAGCAGTACTTC. Its protein is CASSLGRTLTYEQYF.

In this sample, this clone turned up once. This rearrangement joins TRBV19 to TRBJ1-3; D gene uncertain. This CDR3 has 13 amino acids. Germline CDR1 and CDR2: LNHDA and SQIVND (reference sequence). Trimming cost V 5 bases and J 0 bases, with 5 bases left between them. CDR3 sequence (DNA): TGTGCCAGTAGTGCCAGCTCTGGAAACACCATATATTTT. Translation: CASSASSGNTIYF.